The 9 T cell receptor beta chains given below trace back to one sample, sequenced in a study of blood T cell repertoires in COVID-19. The method was immunoSEQ multiplex PCR; TCRdb's version includes in-frame clones alone and lacks a portion of them. The sample lists under 300,000 clones; 86% were seen once. The sequenced sample consisted of peripheral blood. The source is a man older than 75 with acute or convalescent COVID-19.

The chain combines TRBV24-1 with TRBJ2-3; 11 nucleotides match TRBD2. V was clipped by 9 bases and J by 2 bases; unmatched bases: 3. This CDR3 has 14 amino acids. The germline CDR1 and CDR2 sequences are KGHDR and SFDVKD. The CDR3 reads CATGTSGPTDTQYF. The DNA for the CDR3 is TGTGCCACCGGGACTAGCGGTCCCACAGATACGCAGTATTTT.

V is TRBV24-1 and J is TRBJ1-2; maybe TRBD1 (6 bases). Trimming took off 3 bases at V and 4 bases at J, with 14 bases between the two ends. CDR1 KGHDR and CDR2 SFDVKD come from the germline V gene. The CDR3 sequence is 15 residues long. The DNA for the CDR3 is TGTGCCACCAGTGATGGGACAACAGGGACCTATGGCTACACCTTC. The encoded protein is CATSDGTTGTYGYTF.

The CDR3: CASSEGQYTF. CDR3 sequence (DNA): TGTGCCAGCAGTGAGGGGCAGTACACCTTC. The chain employs TRBV6-1 and TRBJ1-2; tentative D call: TRBD1 (5 bases). There are 10 residues in the CDR3. Per germline, CDR1 MNHNS and CDR2 SASEGT. Trimming took off 3 bases at V and 11 bases at J, with 7 bases between the two ends.

The chain joins TRBV7-9 to TRBJ2-1; TRBD2 aligns across 9 bases. This CDR3 has 15 amino acids. Germline V CDR1 and CDR2: SEHNR, FQNEAQ (reference sequence). With V trimmed by 0 bases and J by 9 bases, 6 bases remained unmatched. The CDR3 DNA reads as TGTGCCAGCAGCTTAGCAGCGGGAGGATGGAGTGAGCAGTTCTTC. Translated: CASSLAAGGWSEQFF.

The DNA for the CDR3 is TGCGCCAGCAGCCAAGATGGGGGCACCGGGTATAATTCACCCCTCCACTTT. Its protein product is CASSQDGGTGYNSPLHF. The V gene is TRBV4-1, the J gene TRBJ1-6; D may be TRBD1 (6 bases). Germline-derived CDR1 and CDR2 are MGHRA and YSYEKL. CDR3 size: 17 residues. V was trimmed by 0 bases and J by 4 bases, leaving 13 bases between them.

In its sample, this clone was seen a few times. This chain uses TRBV19 with TRBJ1-5; the match to TRBD1 covers 8 bases. The CDR3 is 15 amino acids. The junction had 6 bases not matched to a gene; V was cut back by 6 bases and J by 2 bases. Germline V gene data show CDR1 as LNHDA and CDR2 as SQIVND (reference sequence). This CDR3 is CASSRGQGGNQPQHF. CDR3 in DNA: TGTGCCAGTAGCCGCGGACAGGGAGGCAATCAGCCCCAGCATTTT.

This chain connects TRBV11-3 to TRBJ2-2; D is unclear. Germline V gene sequence: CDR1 SGHNT, CDR2 YENEEA. CDR3 size: 15 residues. V gave up 4 bases and J gave up 4 bases, with 13 bases separating them. CDR3 DNA sequence: TGTGCCAGCAGCTGGAGAGTTGTATTCACCGGGGAGCTGTTTTTT. Protein: CASSWRVVFTGELFF.

The rearrangement joins TRBV7-3 to TRBJ1-1; 7 positions agree with TRBD1. V lost 5 bases and J lost 0; bases outside the gene matches: 12. Germline values: CDR1 SGHTA, CDR2 FQGTGA. The CDR3 has 17 residues. CDR3 protein: CASSPSAGGVLNTEAFF. In DNA, the CDR3 is TGTGCCAGCAGCCCCTCGGCAGGGGGAGTGTTGAACACTGAAGCTTTCTTT.

The chain combines TRBV27 with TRBJ1-2; D ambiguous. This CDR3 contains 15 residues. V was cut by 7 bases and J by 1 base, with 16 bases left in between. The germline V gene has CDR1 MNHEY and CDR2 SMNVEV (reference sequence). CDR3 sequence: CASTPREGYNYGYTF. CDR3 bases: TGTGCCAGCACCCCAAGAGAGGGATATAACTATGGCTACACCTTC.